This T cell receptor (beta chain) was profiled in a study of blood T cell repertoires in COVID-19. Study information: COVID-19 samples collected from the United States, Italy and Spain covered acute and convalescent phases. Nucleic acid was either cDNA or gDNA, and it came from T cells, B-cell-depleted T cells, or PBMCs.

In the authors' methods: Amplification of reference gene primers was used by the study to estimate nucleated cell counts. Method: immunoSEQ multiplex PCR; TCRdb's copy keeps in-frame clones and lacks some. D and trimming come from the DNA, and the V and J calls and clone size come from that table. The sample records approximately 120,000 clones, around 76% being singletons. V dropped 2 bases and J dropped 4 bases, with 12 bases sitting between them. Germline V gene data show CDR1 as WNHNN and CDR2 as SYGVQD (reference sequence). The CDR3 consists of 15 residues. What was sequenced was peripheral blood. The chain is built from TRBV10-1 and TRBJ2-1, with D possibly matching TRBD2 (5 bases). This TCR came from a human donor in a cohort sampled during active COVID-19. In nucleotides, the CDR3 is TGCGCCAGCAGTGAGACCCGGACTCTTTACAATGAGCAGTTCTTC. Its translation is CASSETRTLYNEQFF.